This T cell receptor (beta chain) stems from a study of blood T cell repertoires in COVID-19. Overall study: From T cells, B-cell-depleted T cells, or PBMCs came the material, which was cDNA or gDNA.

For recovered donors of Cohort 3, there were two negative PCRs, clearance, or symptom resolution. Germline V lookup: CDR1 LGHDT, CDR2 YNNKEL (reference sequence). The CDR3 covers 16 residues. The V gene lost 0 bases and the J gene lost 8 bases, with 16 bases spanning the gap. The repertoire was sequenced with immunoSEQ multiplex PCR; TCRdb's copy has only in-frame clones and lacks some. The sample contains some 170,000 clones, approximately 80% of which appear only once. The sequenced material came from PBMCs or T cells enriched from blood (not recorded which). The clonotype comes from a man in his fifties or sixties who had recovered from COVID-19. The chain combines TRBV3-1 (or the pseudogene TRBV3-2) with TRBJ1-4; tentative D call: TRBD1 (6 bases). In DNA form, the CDR3 reads TGTGCCAGCAGCCAAGATTCAGGGGTGAAATCCGAAAAACTGTTTTTT. Protein sequence: CASSQDSGVKSEKLFF.